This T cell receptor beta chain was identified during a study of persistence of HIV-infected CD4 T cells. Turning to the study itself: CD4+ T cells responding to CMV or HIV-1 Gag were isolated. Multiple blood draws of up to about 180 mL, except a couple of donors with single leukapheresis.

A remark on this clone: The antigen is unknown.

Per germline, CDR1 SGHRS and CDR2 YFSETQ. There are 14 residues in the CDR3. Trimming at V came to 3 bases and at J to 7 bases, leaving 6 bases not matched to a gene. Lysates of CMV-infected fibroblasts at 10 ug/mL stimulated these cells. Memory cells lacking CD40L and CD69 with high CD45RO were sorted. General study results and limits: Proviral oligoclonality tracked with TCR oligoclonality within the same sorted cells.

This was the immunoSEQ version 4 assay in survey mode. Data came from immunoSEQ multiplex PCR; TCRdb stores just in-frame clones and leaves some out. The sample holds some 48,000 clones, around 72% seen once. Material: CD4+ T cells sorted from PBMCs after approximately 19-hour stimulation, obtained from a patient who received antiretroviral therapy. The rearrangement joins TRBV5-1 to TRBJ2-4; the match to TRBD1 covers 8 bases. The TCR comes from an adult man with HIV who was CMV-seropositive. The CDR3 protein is CASSSGGAGNIQYF. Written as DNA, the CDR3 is TGCGCCAGCAGCTCAGGGGGCGCAGGGAACATTCAGTACTTC.